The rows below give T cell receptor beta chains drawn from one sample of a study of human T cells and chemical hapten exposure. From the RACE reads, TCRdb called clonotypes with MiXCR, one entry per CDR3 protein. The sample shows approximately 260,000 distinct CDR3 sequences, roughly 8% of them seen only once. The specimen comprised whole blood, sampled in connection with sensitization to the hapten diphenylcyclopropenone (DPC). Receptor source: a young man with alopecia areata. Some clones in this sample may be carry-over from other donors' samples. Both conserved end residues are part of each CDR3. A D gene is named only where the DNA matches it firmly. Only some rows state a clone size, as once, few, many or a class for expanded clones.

CDR3: CSARGTYEAFF; DNA: TGCAGCGCCCGAGGTACATATGAAGCTTTCTTT; V: TRBV29-1; D: NA; J: TRBJ1-1; size: many
CDR3: CASSLGYRGRETQYF; DNA: TGTGCCAGCAGCTTAGGGTACAGGGGGAGAGAGACCCAGTACTTC; V: TRBV11-3; D: TRBD1; J: TRBJ2-5; size: NA
CDR3: CASSLTGSGGNEQFF; DNA: TGTGCCAGCAGCCTCACAGGTTCCGGTGGCAATGAGCAGTTCTTC; V: TRBV2; D: NA; J: TRBJ2-1; size: many
CDR3: CASSVGWGGVQNSPLHF; DNA: TGTGCCAGCAGCGTAGGATGGGGCGGGGTACAAAATTCACCCCTCCACTTT; V: TRBV9; D: NA; J: TRBJ1-6; size: NA
CDR3: CASSSDASNEQFF; DNA: TGTGCCAGCTCATCGGACGCTTCCAATGAGCAGTTCTTC; V: TRBV18; D: NA; J: TRBJ2-1; size: NA
CDR3: CSGGTVLLETQYF; DNA: TGCAGCGGTGGGACAGTACTATTAGAGACCCAGTACTTC; V: TRBV29-1; D: TRBD1; J: TRBJ2-5; size: NA
CDR3: CASSQIAGESSTDTQYF; DNA: TGTGCCAGCAGCCAAATAGCGGGGGAGTCTAGCACAGATACGCAGTATTTT; V: TRBV7-2; D: TRBD2; J: TRBJ2-3; size: NA
CDR3: CASSFTWGVKNIQYF; DNA: TGTGCCAGCAGCTTCACATGGGGGGTCAAAAACATTCAGTACTTC; V: TRBV11-2; D: NA; J: TRBJ2-4; size: few
CDR3: CASSARDRGTGANVLTF; DNA: TGCGCCAGCAGCGCTAGGGACAGGGGAACTGGGGCCAACGTCCTGACTTTC; V: TRBV5-1; D: TRBD1; J: TRBJ2-6; size: NA
CDR3: CSVGQGSVNQPQHF; DNA: TGCAGCGTTGGGCAGGGATCAGTCAATCAGCCCCAGCATTTT; V: TRBV29-1; D: NA; J: TRBJ1-5; size: NA
CDR3: CASSLEGRIAF; DNA: TGTGCCAGCAGCCTAGAGGGCAGGATCGCGTTT; V: TRBV7-9; D: NA; J: TRBJ1-4; size: NA
CDR3: CASSMGLPNEKLFF; DNA: TGTGCCAGCAGCATGGGACTGCCTAATGAAAAACTGTTTTTT; V: TRBV7-9; D: NA; J: TRBJ1-4; size: few
CDR3: CASSLGDSTGELFF; DNA: TGTGCCAGCAGTTTAGGGGACAGCACCGGGGAGCTGTTTTTT; V: TRBV12-3/TRBV12-4; D: TRBD1; J: TRBJ2-2; size: NA
CDR3: CASSSPRDRTPNNEQFF; DNA: TGTGCCAGCAGTTCACCTCGAGACAGGACCCCAAACAATGAGCAGTTCTTC; V: TRBV27; D: NA; J: TRBJ2-1; size: NA
CDR3: CSVSGPPGASGNTIYF; DNA: TGCAGCGTTTCCGGACCCCCGGGCGCTTCTGGAAACACCATATATTTT; V: TRBV29-1; D: NA; J: TRBJ1-3; size: many
CDR3: CASSPQGIVKNIQYF; DNA: TGTGCCAGCTCACCACAAGGGATAGTCAAAAACATTCAGTACTTC; V: TRBV18; D: NA; J: TRBJ2-4; size: NA
CDR3: CASSLGDRAGDEQFF; DNA: TGTGCCAGCAGCTTAGGTGACAGGGCTGGGGATGAGCAGTTCTTC; V: TRBV11-2; D: TRBD1; J: TRBJ2-1; size: NA
CDR3: CASSYGTEASGAFF; DNA: TGTGCCAGCAGTTATGGGACAGAAGCTTCTGGAGCTTTCTTT; V: TRBV6-5; D: TRBD1; J: TRBJ1-1; size: many
CDR3: CASSLNGVGYTF; DNA: TGTGCCAGCAGTTTGAATGGAGTGGGCTACACCTTC; V: TRBV27; D: NA; J: TRBJ1-2; size: few
CDR3: CASSSATANYGYTF; DNA: TGTGCCAGCAGTTCAGCGACAGCTAACTATGGCTACACCTTC; V: TRBV12-3/TRBV12-4; D: NA; J: TRBJ1-2; size: many
CDR3: CASSPGDAGGTEAFF; DNA: TGTGCCAGCAGCCCAGGAGATGCCGGTGGGACTGAAGCTTTCTTT; V: TRBV12-3/TRBV12-4; D: NA; J: TRBJ1-1; size: many
CDR3: CASTPGGTGGIYEQYF; DNA: TGTGCCAGCACCCCGGGGGGGACAGGGGGCATCTACGAGCAGTACTTC; V: TRBV28; D: TRBD1; J: TRBJ2-7; size: few
CDR3: CSVDDGGSNTGELFF; DNA: TGCAGCGTTGATGACGGCGGGTCGAACACCGGGGAGCTGTTTTTT; V: TRBV29-1; D: NA; J: TRBJ2-2; size: NA
CDR3: CASTERPSGGFYEQFF; DNA: TGCGCCAGCACTGAGCGCCCAAGCGGGGGTTTTTATGAGCAGTTCTTC; V: TRBV10-1; D: TRBD2; J: TRBJ2-1; size: few
CDR3: CASSGGVQETQYF; DNA: TGTGCCAGCTCGGGGGGAGTCCAAGAGACCCAGTACTTC; V: TRBV5-6; D: TRBD2; J: TRBJ2-5; size: many
CDR3: CASSEDRQTQPQHF; DNA: TGTGCCAGCAGTGAGGACAGACAAACTCAGCCCCAGCATTTT; V: TRBV6-1; D: NA; J: TRBJ1-5; size: few
CDR3: CASSRDRLDYGYTF; DNA: TGTGCCAGCTCACGGGACAGGTTGGACTATGGCTACACCTTC; V: TRBV18; D: TRBD1; J: TRBJ1-2; size: NA
CDR3: CASSYSLIGYGYTF; DNA: TGTGCCAGCAGTTACTCCTTGATCGGCTATGGCTACACCTTC; V: TRBV6-5; D: NA; J: TRBJ1-2; size: NA
CDR3: CASSVVGTGELFF; DNA: TGTGCCAGCAGCGTAGTAGGAACCGGGGAGCTGTTTTTT; V: TRBV9; D: NA; J: TRBJ2-2; size: many
CDR3: CASGQGAEKLFF; DNA: TGTGCCAGCGGCCAGGGGGCTGAAAAACTGTTTTTT; V: TRBV7-9; D: TRBD1; J: TRBJ1-4; size: NA
CDR3: CASSLQSRGYTF; DNA: TGTGCCAGTAGTCTCCAGTCTAGGGGCTACACCTTC; V: TRBV19; D: NA; J: TRBJ1-2; size: few
CDR3: CASSLEEDSEQYF; DNA: TGTGCCAGCAGTTTAGAGGAGGACAGCGAGCAGTACTTC; V: TRBV27; D: NA; J: TRBJ2-7; size: many
CDR3: CSVMRTGEVYEQYF; DNA: TGCAGCGTGATGCGGACAGGGGAAGTCTACGAGCAGTACTTC; V: TRBV29-1; D: TRBD1; J: TRBJ2-7; size: few
CDR3: CASSQDRGGGWPQHF; DNA: TGCGCCAGCAGCCAAGATCGCGGGGGCGGATGGCCCCAGCATTTT; V: TRBV4-3; D: NA; J: TRBJ1-5; size: few
CDR3: CASSLGTGQPQHF; DNA: TGTGCCAGCAGCTTAGGTACGGGGCAGCCCCAGCATTTT; V: TRBV7-9; D: NA; J: TRBJ1-5; size: NA
CDR3: CASSLVGGQSTEAFF; DNA: TGTGCCAGCAGCTTAGTTGGAGGGCAGAGCACTGAAGCTTTCTTT; V: TRBV7-2; D: NA; J: TRBJ1-1; size: NA
CDR3: CASSRQAAKNIQYF; DNA: TGTGCCAGCAGCAGACAGGCGGCCAAAAACATTCAGTACTTC; V: TRBV5-5; D: NA; J: TRBJ2-4; size: NA
CDR3: CASSGNGLPEQYF; DNA: TGTGCCAGCAGCGGAAATGGGTTACCGGAGCAGTACTTC; V: TRBV6-1; D: NA; J: TRBJ2-7; size: NA
CDR3: CASSVDEGNTEAFF; DNA: TGTGCCAGCAGCGTAGATGAAGGGAACACTGAAGCTTTCTTT; V: TRBV9; D: NA; J: TRBJ1-1; size: NA
CDR3: CASSPSTGRGVAAGNQPQHF; DNA: TGTGCCAGCAGTCCCTCGACAGGGAGAGGGGTAGCGGCGGGCAATCAGCCCCAGCATTTT; V: TRBV27; D: TRBD1; J: TRBJ1-5; size: NA
CDR3: CASSLTGLISNYGYTF; DNA: TGTGCCAGCAGTTTGACAGGGTTGATATCTAACTATGGCTACACCTTC; V: TRBV28; D: TRBD1; J: TRBJ1-2; size: NA
CDR3: CASSPIRGPGNQPQHF; DNA: TGTGCCAGCAGTCCCATAAGGGGGCCCGGGAATCAGCCCCAGCATTTT; V: TRBV12-3/TRBV12-4; D: TRBD1; J: TRBJ1-5; size: NA
CDR3: CASSLPGQAGKDTEAFF; DNA: TGTGCCAGCAGCCTGCCTGGGCAGGCGGGGAAGGACACTGAAGCTTTCTTT; V: TRBV25-1; D: NA; J: TRBJ1-1; size: NA
CDR3: CASSFLPGDLQPQHF; DNA: TGCGCCAGCAGCTTTCTACCAGGGGATCTTCAGCCCCAGCATTTT; V: TRBV5-1; D: NA; J: TRBJ1-5; size: few
CDR3: CASSAQGTIYGYTF; DNA: TGTGCCAGCAGTGCACAGGGCACCATCTATGGCTACACCTTC; V: TRBV27; D: NA; J: TRBJ1-2; size: few
CDR3: CSVGGLYEQYF; DNA: TGCAGCGTTGGGGGTCTTTACGAGCAGTACTTC; V: TRBV29-1; D: NA; J: TRBJ2-7; size: NA
CDR3: CASSLGGRGSNQPQHF; DNA: TGTGCCAGCAGCTTAGGGGGGAGAGGGAGCAATCAGCCCCAGCATTTT; V: TRBV7-2; D: NA; J: TRBJ1-5; size: few
CDR3: CASSQDGITGLNTEAFF; DNA: TGTGCCAGCAGCCAAGATGGTATAACAGGCCTGAACACTGAAGCTTTCTTT; V: TRBV3-1; D: NA; J: TRBJ1-1; size: many
CDR3: CASSYGSSGGTTDTQYF; DNA: TGTGCCAGCAGTTATGGGTCTAGCGGGGGGACCACAGATACGCAGTATTTT; V: TRBV6-6; D: TRBD2; J: TRBJ2-3; size: NA
CDR3: CASSVTGLGYGYTF; DNA: TGTGCCAGCAGCGTTACAGGGCTCGGCTATGGCTACACCTTC; V: TRBV7-3; D: NA; J: TRBJ1-2; size: many
CDR3: CSVAQFGTDTQYF; DNA: TGCAGCGTTGCTCAGTTCGGCACAGATACGCAGTATTTT; V: TRBV29-1; D: NA; J: TRBJ2-3; size: many
CDR3: CASSLSGEASGYGYTF; DNA: TGTGCCAGCAGCTTGAGTGGTGAGGCTTCTGGCTACGGCTACACCTTC; V: TRBV5-6; D: NA; J: TRBJ1-2; size: NA
CDR3: CASSAGTAYNEQFF; DNA: TGTGCCAGCAGTGCCGGGACAGCTTACAATGAGCAGTTCTTC; V: TRBV6-5; D: TRBD1; J: TRBJ2-1; size: few
CDR3: CASSYSISGGAYQETQYF; DNA: TGTGCCAGCAGTTACTCGATAAGCGGGGGGGCGTACCAAGAGACCCAGTACTTC; V: TRBV6-6; D: TRBD2; J: TRBJ2-5; size: few
CDR3: CASNRQGGQTDTQYF; DNA: TGTGCCAGCAATCGTCAGGGGGGGCAGACAGATACGCAGTATTTT; V: TRBV12-3/TRBV12-4; D: NA; J: TRBJ2-3; size: NA